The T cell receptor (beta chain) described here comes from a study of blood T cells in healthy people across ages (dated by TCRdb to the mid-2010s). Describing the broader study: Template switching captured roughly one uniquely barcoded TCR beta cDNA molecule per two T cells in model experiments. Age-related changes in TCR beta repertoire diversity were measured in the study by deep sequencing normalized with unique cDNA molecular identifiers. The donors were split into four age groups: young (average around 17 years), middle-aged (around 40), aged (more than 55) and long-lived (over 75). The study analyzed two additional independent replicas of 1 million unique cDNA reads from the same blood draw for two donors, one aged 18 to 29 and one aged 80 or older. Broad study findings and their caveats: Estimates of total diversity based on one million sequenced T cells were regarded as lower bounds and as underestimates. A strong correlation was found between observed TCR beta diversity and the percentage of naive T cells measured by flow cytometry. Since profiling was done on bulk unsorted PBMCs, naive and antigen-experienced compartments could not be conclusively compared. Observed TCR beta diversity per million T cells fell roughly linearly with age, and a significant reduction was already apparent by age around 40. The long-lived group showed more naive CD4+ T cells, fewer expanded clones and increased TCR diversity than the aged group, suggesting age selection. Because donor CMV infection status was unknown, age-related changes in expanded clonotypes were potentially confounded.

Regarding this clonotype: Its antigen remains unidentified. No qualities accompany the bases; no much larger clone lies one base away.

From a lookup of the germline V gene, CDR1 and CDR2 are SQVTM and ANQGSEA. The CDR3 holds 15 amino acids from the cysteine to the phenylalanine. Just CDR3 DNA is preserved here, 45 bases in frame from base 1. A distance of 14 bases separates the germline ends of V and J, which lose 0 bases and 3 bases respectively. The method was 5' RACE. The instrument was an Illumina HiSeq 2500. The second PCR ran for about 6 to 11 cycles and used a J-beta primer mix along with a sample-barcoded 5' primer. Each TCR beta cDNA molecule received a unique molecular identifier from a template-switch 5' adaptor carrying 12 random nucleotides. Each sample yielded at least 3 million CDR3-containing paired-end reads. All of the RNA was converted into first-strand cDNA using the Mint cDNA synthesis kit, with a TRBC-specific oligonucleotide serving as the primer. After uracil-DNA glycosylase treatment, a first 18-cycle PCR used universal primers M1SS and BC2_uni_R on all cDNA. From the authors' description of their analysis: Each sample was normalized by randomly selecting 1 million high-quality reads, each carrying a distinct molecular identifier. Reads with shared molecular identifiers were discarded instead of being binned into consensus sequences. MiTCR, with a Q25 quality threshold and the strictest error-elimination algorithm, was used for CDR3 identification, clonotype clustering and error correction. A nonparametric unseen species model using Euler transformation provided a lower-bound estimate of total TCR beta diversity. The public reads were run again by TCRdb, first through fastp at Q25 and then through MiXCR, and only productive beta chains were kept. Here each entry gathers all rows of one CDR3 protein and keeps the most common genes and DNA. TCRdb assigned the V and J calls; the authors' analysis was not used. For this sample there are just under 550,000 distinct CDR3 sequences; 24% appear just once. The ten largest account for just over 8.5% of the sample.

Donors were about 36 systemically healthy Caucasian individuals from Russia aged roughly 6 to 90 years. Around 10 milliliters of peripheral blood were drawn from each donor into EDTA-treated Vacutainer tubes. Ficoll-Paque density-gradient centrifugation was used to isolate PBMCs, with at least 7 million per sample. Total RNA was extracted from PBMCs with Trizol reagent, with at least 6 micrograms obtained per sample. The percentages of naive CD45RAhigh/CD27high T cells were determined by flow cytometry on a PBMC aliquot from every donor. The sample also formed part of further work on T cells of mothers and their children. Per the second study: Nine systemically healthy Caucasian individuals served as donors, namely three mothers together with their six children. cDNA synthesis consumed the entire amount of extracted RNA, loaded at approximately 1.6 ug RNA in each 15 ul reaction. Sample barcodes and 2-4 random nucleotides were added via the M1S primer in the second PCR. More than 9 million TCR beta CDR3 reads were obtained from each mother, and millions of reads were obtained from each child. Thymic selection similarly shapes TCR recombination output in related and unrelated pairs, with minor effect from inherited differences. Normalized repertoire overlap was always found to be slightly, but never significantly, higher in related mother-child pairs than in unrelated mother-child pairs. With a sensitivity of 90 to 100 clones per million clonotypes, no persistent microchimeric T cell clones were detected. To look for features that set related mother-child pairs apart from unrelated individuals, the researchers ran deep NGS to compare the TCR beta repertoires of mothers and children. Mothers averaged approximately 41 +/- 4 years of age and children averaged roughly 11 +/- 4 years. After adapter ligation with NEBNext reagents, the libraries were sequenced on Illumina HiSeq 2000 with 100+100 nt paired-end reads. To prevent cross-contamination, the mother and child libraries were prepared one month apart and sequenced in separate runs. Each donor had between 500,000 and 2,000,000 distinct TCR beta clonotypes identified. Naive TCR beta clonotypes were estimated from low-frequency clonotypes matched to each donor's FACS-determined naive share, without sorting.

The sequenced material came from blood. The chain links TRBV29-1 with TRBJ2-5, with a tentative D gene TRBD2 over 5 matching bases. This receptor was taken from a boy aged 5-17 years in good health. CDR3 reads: CSVEDAREREETQYF. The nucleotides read TGCAGCGTTGAAGATGCGAGGGAGAGGGAAGAGACCCAGTACTTC.